This T cell receptor beta chain comes out of a study of cytomegalovirus exposure and HLA in healthy donors. The PCR employed 60 Vbeta primers together with 13 Jbeta primers. Measured with immunoSEQ multiplex PCR; TCRdb has only the in-frame clones, and not every one. The sample has more than 110,000 clones, 73% seen once. Though probably carrying unrecorded immune exposures, donors were nominally healthy at sampling. The study's findings and limits: HLA alleles were associated with around 17,000 TCR beta sequences in a later analysis at 0.05 false discovery rate. DRB1 showed the most TCR associations and HLA-C the fewest in a later analysis, as rates varied by HLA locus.

A note on this clone: The antigen is unknown.

The TCR comes from a human donor in good health. The material sequenced was PBMCs.

The DNA for the CDR3 is TGTGCCAGTAGTAGGGACAGGGAGACTGAAGCTTTCTTT. It specifies CASSRDRETEAFF. The rearrangement links TRBV19 to TRBJ1-1; TRBD1 matches 9 bases. Germline values: CDR1 LNHDA, CDR2 SQIVND (reference sequence). V was pared by 4 bases and J by 5 bases, with 2 bases of the junction left unmatched. The CDR3 is made up of 13 amino acids.